The 14 T cell receptor beta chains given below trace back to one sample, sequenced in a study of control samples from healthy donors and cancer patients. Clones were read by immunoSEQ multiplex PCR, and TCRdb kept only the in-frame ones, dropping some. The sample has around 130,000 clones; roughly nine tenths are singletons. Material: blood. The receptors shown here come from a man between 50 and 59 years old in good health.

V is TRBV27 and J is TRBJ1-1; D uncertain. The germline V gene encodes CDR1 MNHEY and CDR2 SMNVEV (reference sequence). The CDR3 contains 15 residues. The V end lost 0 bases, the J end lost 2 bases, and 10 bases lay between the germline ends. CDR3 loop: CASSLSGGINTEAFF. DNA for the CDR3: TGTGCCAGCAGTTTATCGGGAGGCATTAACACTGAAGCTTTCTTT.

The J gene is TRBJ2-7, the V gene TRBV9; D is undetermined. The ends were cut back, 0 bases at V and 3 bases at J, with 13 bases in the middle. There are 15 residues in the CDR3. Germline values: CDR1 SGDLS, CDR2 YYNGEE. CDR3 sequence reads: CASSVAPDTGYEQYF. DNA for the CDR3: TGTGCCAGCAGCGTAGCCCCTGACACCGGCTACGAGCAGTACTTC.

The V call is TRBV29-1, the J call TRBJ1-5; D is uncertain. Germline CDR1 SQVTM, CDR2 ANQGSEA. This CDR3 comprises 12 residues. Trimming took 5 bases from V and 0 from J, leaving 5 bases between them. The CDR3 loop reads CSVSTSNQPQHF. The CDR3 nucleotides read TGCAGCGTTTCAACTAGCAATCAGCCCCAGCATTTT.

V is TRBV5-5 and J is TRBJ2-5; D gene unclear. The CDR3 spans 13 residues. The germline CDR1 and CDR2 sequences are SGHKS and YYEKEE (reference sequence). The V gene lost 0 bases and the J gene lost 2 bases, with 5 bases spanning the gap. The chain's CDR3 is CASSLGRQETQYF. Here the CDR3 DNA reads TGTGCCAGCAGCTTGGGCCGGCAAGAGACCCAGTACTTC. The variable domain in full, with the rest retrieved from reference TRBV5-5 and TRBJ2-5, is DAGVTQSPTHLIKTRGQQVTLRCSPISGHKSVSWYQQVLGQGPQFIFQYYEKEERGRGNFPDRFSARQFPNYSSELNVNALLLGDSALYLCASSLGRQETQYFGPGTRLLVL.

This sequence joins TRBV5-1 and TRBJ2-1; the match to TRBD2 covers 12 bases. Germline CDR1 reads SGHRS; CDR2 reads YFSETQ. With 0 bases clipped from V and 7 bases from J, the junction kept 8 bases outside the gene matches. The CDR3 is 17 residues long. Here the CDR3 reads CASSLGPSGGAGNEQFF. In DNA, the CDR3 is TGCGCCAGCAGCTTGGGCCCTAGCGGGGGGGCCGGAAATGAGCAGTTCTTC.

The chain combines TRBV2 with TRBJ1-2, with D possibly being TRBD1 (6 bases). The ends were cut back, 8 bases at V and 2 bases at J, with 15 bases in the middle. Germline V gene sequence: CDR1 SNHLY, CDR2 FYNNEI. The CDR3 is 14 amino acids. The CDR3 DNA reads TGTGCCAGCGGGAGGGCAGGGGTAAACTATGGCTACACCTTC. Protein sequence: CASGRAGVNYGYTF.

V is TRBV29-1 and J is TRBJ1-2, with D possibly being TRBD1 (6 bases). This CDR3 region has 13 residues. CDR1 is SQVTM and CDR2 is ANQGSEA in the germline V gene. V gave up 2 bases and J gave up 8 bases, with 15 bases separating them. The CDR3 loop is CSVESWGAQGYTF. The CDR3 DNA reads as TGCAGCGTTGAATCTTGGGGGGCACAGGGCTACACCTTC.

This rearrangement joins TRBV5-6 to TRBJ2-1; D unclear. Germline V gene sequence: CDR1 SGHDT, CDR2 YYEEEE. The V gene lost 0 bases and the J gene lost 9 bases, with 10 bases spanning the gap. This CDR3 region has 13 residues. The CDR3 region is CASSLVEGGEQFF. CDR3 DNA: TGTGCCAGCAGCTTGGTGGAAGGTGGTGAGCAGTTCTTC.

J is TRBJ2-7 and V is TRBV30, with D perhaps matching TRBD1 or TRBD2 (5 bases each). Trimming took 5 bases from V and 0 from J, leaving 11 bases between them. Germline values: CDR1 GTSNPN, CDR2 SVGIG (reference sequence). The CDR3 has 13 amino acids. The DNA for the CDR3 is TGTGCCTGGGGGACGGTGAACTCCTACGAGCAGTACTTC. Its protein is CAWGTVNSYEQYF.

The gene calls are TRBV5-1 and TRBJ1-1; maybe TRBD1 (6 bases). The germline V gene encodes CDR1 SGHRS and CDR2 YFSETQ. The ends were cut back, 7 bases at V and 1 base at J, with 14 bases in the middle. The CDR3 spans 14 residues. The CDR3 is CASGLQGGNTEAFF. The DNA of the CDR3 is TGCGCCAGCGGGTTACAGGGAGGGAACACTGAAGCTTTCTTT.

This rearrangement joins TRBV3-1 (or the pseudogene TRBV3-2) to TRBJ2-6, with a possible D match to TRBD1 (5 bases). The germline V gene encodes CDR1 LGHDT and CDR2 YNNKEL (reference sequence). Trimming removed 4 bases at V and 1 base at J, with 14 bases between. This CDR3 comprises 17 residues. The CDR3 protein is CASSPRVTISGANVLTF. CDR3 DNA: TGTGCCAGCAGCCCCAGGGTCACCATTTCTGGGGCCAACGTCCTGACTTTC.

This clone was seen only a few times. The J gene is TRBJ1-6, the V gene TRBV4-3; 7 bases line up with TRBD1. With V trimmed by 0 bases and J by 0 bases, 8 bases remained unmatched. CDR3 length equals 19 residues. Germline V lookup: CDR1 LGHNA, CDR2 YSLEER. The CDR3 DNA is TGCGCCAGCAGCCAAGACTTGACAGGGCCGAGCTCCTATAATTCACCCCTCCACTTT. The encoded protein is CASSQDLTGPSSYNSPLHF.

This clone has a single count. The chain has TRBV19 and TRBJ1-1; maybe TRBD1 (6 bases). Germline loops: CDR1 LNHDA, CDR2 SQIVND (reference sequence). Trimming cost V 3 bases and J 5 bases, with 16 bases left between them. The CDR3 is made up of 15 amino acids. The CDR3 loop reads CASSIARGGSTEAFF. CDR3 bases: TGTGCCAGTAGTATCGCCAGGGGAGGTTCGACTGAAGCTTTCTTT. The full variable domain, with the rest looked up from reference TRBV19 and TRBJ1-1, is DGGITQSPKYLFRKEGQNVTLSCEQNLNHDAMYWYRQDPGQGLRLIYYSQIVNDFQKGDIAEGYSVSREKKESFPLTVTSAQKNPTAFYLCASSIARGGSTEAFFGQGTRLTVV.

This clone was picked up one time. The chain recombines TRBV4-3 with TRBJ1-1; TRBD1 aligns across 8 bases. Losses at the gene ends were 3 bases for V and 8 bases for J; bases not matched to a gene: 5. This CDR3 has 13 residues. Per germline, CDR1 LGHNA and CDR2 YSLEER. CDR3 DNA: TGCGCCAGCAGCCAGGACAGGGTTAGGGAAGCTTTCTTT. Translation gives CASSQDRVREAFF.